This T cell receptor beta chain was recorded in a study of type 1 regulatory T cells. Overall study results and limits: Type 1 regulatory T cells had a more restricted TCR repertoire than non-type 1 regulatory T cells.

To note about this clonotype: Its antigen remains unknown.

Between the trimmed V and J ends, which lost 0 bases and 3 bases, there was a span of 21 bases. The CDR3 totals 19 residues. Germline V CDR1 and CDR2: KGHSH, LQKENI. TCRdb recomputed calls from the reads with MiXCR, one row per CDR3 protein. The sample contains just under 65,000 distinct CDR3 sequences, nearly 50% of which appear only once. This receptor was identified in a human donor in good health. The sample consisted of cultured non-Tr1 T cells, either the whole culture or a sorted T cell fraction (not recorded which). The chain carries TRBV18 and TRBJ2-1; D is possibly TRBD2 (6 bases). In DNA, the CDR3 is TGTGCCAGCTCACCACCGGGCCCCATGGCTGGCGGGAACTACAATGAGCAGTTCTTC. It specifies CASSPPGPMAGGNYNEQFF.